This is a list of T cell receptor beta chains from one sample in a study of identical twins. TCRdb itself ran the 5' RACE reads through MiXCR, one entry per CDR3 protein. Here the sample spans 260,000 or so distinct CDR3 sequences, around 7.6% being singletons. In addition, the sample was reused for a study of yellow fever vaccine responses in identical twins.

The sequenced sample was CD8+ T cells sorted from blood. These receptors came from a woman in her late teens or twenties in good health. The CDR3 runs from the conserved cysteine through the conserved F or W. D genes are given only for firm matches. For some rows the clone size is stated as once, few or many, or as a class when expanded; others skip it.

J gene,D gene,V gene,clone size,CDR3 DNA,CDR3 protein
TRBJ2-2,TRBD2,TRBV5-1,many,TGCGCCAGCAGCTTTCACCAGCGGGAGGCCACCGGGGAGCTGTTTTTT,CASSFHQREATGELFF
TRBJ2-7,NA,TRBV3-1,NA,TGTGCCAGCAGCCAAGTATTCCGGGAGCACGCGTTCGAGCAGTACTTC,CASSQVFREHAFEQYF
TRBJ2-1,NA,TRBV29-1,NA,TGCAGCGTTGAAGGCCCTGAAAGCTCCTACAATGAGCAGTTCTTC,CSVEGPESSYNEQFF
TRBJ2-3,NA,TRBV4-1,few,TGCGCCAGCAGCCAAGTTGGGACTCTAGTCCTACCCACAGATACGCAGTATTTT,CASSQVGTLVLPTDTQYF
TRBJ1-2,NA,TRBV29-1,few,TGCAGCGCAGAGGACGGTAGCGGGTATGGCTACACCTTC,CSAEDGSGYGYTF
TRBJ2-1,TRBD2,TRBV7-6,few,TGTGCCAGCAGCTTACAGGGTAGCGGGATCTCCTACAATGAGCAGTTCTTC,CASSLQGSGISYNEQFF
TRBJ1-5,NA,TRBV2,NA,TGTGCCAGCAGTGAAATGGGCAGCGCGCCCCAGCATTTT,CASSEMGSAPQHF
TRBJ2-2,NA,TRBV11-1,few,TGTGCCAGCCTCGAAAACCCTTTACAGGAACTCACGAACACCGGGGAGCTGTTTTTT,CASLENPLQELTNTGELFF
TRBJ2-2,TRBD2,TRBV12-3/TRBV12-4,many,TGTGCCAGCAGTCCGACTAGCCTCGGGGAGCTGTTTTTT,CASSPTSLGELFF
TRBJ2-5,NA,TRBV7-8,NA,TGTGCCAGCAGCCCCGCCGTCTTGGAGACCCAGTACTTC,CASSPAVLETQYF
TRBJ2-1,TRBD1,TRBV29-1,many,TGCAGCGTGGGACAGGGCCCCTACAATGAGCAGTTCTTC,CSVGQGPYNEQFF
TRBJ2-3,NA,TRBV4-1,few,TGCGCCAGCAGCCCCCCTGTGGGCTACACAGATACGCAGTATTTT,CASSPPVGYTDTQYF
TRBJ2-1,TRBD2,TRBV28,many,TGTGCCAGCAGTTCCCCCGGGACTAGCGGGATTAATGAGCAGTTCTTC,CASSSPGTSGINEQFF
TRBJ2-7,TRBD1,TRBV4-1,few,TGCGCCAGCAGCCCCGGGACCGGGACAGTAGACGAGCAGTACTTC,CASSPGTGTVDEQYF
TRBJ2-1,TRBD1,TRBV5-5,NA,TGTGCCAGCAGCCTTAGTCCCGGGACAGGGGACAATGAGCAGTTCTTC,CASSLSPGTGDNEQFF
TRBJ2-1,NA,TRBV7-6,many,TGTGCCAGCAGCTTGGAAGCGGGCCCCTACAATGAGCAGTTCTTC,CASSLEAGPYNEQFF
TRBJ2-1,NA,TRBV2,few,TGTGCCAGCAGTTACAAAGGACCTTCCTACAATGAGCAGTTCTTC,CASSYKGPSYNEQFF
TRBJ2-1,NA,TRBV11-1,few,TGTGCCAGCAGCTTAGCGAGTTGGCGGGGGCCCTTCTTATCCTCCTACAATGAGCAGTTCTTC,CASSLASWRGPFLSSYNEQFF
TRBJ1-2,NA,TRBV4-1,many,TGCGCCAGCAGCCAAGATGCGGGCTACGAGGGGTATGGCTACACCTTC,CASSQDAGYEGYGYTF
TRBJ1-1,TRBD1,TRBV6-1,many,TGTGCCAGCAGCCCGACAGGGATGAACACTGAAGCTTTCTTT,CASSPTGMNTEAFF
TRBJ2-2,NA,TRBV7-8,many,TGTGCCAGCAGCTTAGTAGCCCCTGGTAGCCGGGACACCGGGGAGCTGTTTTTT,CASSLVAPGSRDTGELFF
TRBJ1-4,NA,TRBV7-9,NA,TGTGCCAGCAGCTCCCCCTCCGGGACAGAAAAACTGTTTTTT,CASSSPSGTEKLFF
TRBJ1-6,NA,TRBV2,NA,TGTGCCAGCAGTGAAGCACGGGGGCCCAGGGATTCACCCCTCCACTTT,CASSEARGPRDSPLHF
TRBJ2-7,TRBD1,TRBV28,NA,TGTGCCAGCAGCCTAGACAGGGTCGGAAAGAAAGCCTACGAGCAGTACTTC,CASSLDRVGKKAYEQYF
TRBJ1-2,NA,TRBV20-1,many,TGCAGTGCTAGAGCGTCGGGGCCTAACTATGGCTACACCTTC,CSARASGPNYGYTF
TRBJ2-7,NA,TRBV4-1,few,TGCGCCAGCAGCCAAGAGGAGAGCAGTATATACGAGCAGTACTTC,CASSQEESSIYEQYF
TRBJ2-1,NA,TRBV6-4,NA,TGTGCCAGCAGTGACATAAATCGGGGCACATATTACAATGAGCAGTTCTTC,CASSDINRGTYYNEQFF
TRBJ2-2,TRBD1,TRBV5-1,many,TGCGCCAGCAGCGACGGGACAGGGGGGCCTTATACCGGGGAGCTGTTTTTT,CASSDGTGGPYTGELFF
TRBJ2-2,NA,TRBV6-1,NA,TGTGCCATCCCACAGGGTGGCGGGGAGCTGTTTTTT,CAIPQGGGELFF
TRBJ2-1,TRBD2,TRBV2,NA,TGTGCCAGCAGACCAAGCGGGGGGGCAACCTACAATGAGCAGTTCTTC,CASRPSGGATYNEQFF
TRBJ2-1,TRBD2,TRBV2,NA,TGTGCCAGCAGGGTAGCGGGGGGGCCCAATGAGCAGTTCTTC,CASRVAGGPNEQFF
TRBJ2-3,NA,TRBV4-1,few,TGCGCCAGCAGCCAAAGAGCGGAGTCCACAGATACGCAGTATTTT,CASSQRAESTDTQYF